This T cell receptor (beta chain) was identified during a study of T cell responses to AZD1222 COVID-19 vaccine. Points from the study as a whole: Spike-specific TCR breadth and depth were elevated following two AZD1222 doses. White British donors predominated, females outnumbered males, and clonal diversity was possibly underestimated. Only after the peak T cell response were repertoires sampled.

This clone was found a few times. Its antigen is not identified. The table came from immunoSEQ multiplex PCR; TCRdb's copy has only in-frame clones and leaves some out. The sample shows some 200,000 clones, roughly 92% of them seen only once. Germline values: CDR1 SGHVS, CDR2 FQNEAQ. Trimming removed 5 bases from V and 0 bases from J, with 13 bases in between. The CDR3 is 16 residues long. This sample comprised peripheral blood, obtained on day 0 of AZD1222 vaccination. V usage is TRBV7-8 and J usage is TRBJ2-2; either TRBD1 or TRBD2 may fit D (5 bases each). This clonotype was obtained from an adult in good health. CDR3 DNA: TGTGCCAGCAGCCCGCCCGGGGCTACGAACACCGGGGAGCTGTTTTTT. This gives the protein CASSPPGATNTGELFF.